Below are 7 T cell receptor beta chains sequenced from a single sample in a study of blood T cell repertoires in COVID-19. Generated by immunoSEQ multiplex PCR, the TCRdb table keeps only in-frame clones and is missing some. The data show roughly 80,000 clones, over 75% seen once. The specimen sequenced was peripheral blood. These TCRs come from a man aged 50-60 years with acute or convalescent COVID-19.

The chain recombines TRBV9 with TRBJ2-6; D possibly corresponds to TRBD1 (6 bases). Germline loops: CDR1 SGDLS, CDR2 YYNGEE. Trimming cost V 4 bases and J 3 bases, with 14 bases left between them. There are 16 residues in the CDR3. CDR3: CASSPPTGRGANVLTF. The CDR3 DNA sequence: TGTGCCAGCAGCCCCCCCACAGGGCGTGGGGCCAACGTCCTGACTTTC.

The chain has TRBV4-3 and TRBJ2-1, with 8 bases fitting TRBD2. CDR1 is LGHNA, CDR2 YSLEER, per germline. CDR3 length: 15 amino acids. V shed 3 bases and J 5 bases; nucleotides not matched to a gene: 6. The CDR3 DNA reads TGCGCCAGCAGCCAGCGAAGCGGGAGTCACAATGAGCAGTTCTTC. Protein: CASSQRSGSHNEQFF.

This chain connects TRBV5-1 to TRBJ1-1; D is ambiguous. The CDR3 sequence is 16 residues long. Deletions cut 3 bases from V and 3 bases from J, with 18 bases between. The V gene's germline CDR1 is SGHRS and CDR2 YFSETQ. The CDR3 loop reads CASSWGWSGEDTEAFF. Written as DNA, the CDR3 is TGCGCCAGCAGCTGGGGTTGGTCTGGGGAGGACACTGAAGCTTTCTTT.

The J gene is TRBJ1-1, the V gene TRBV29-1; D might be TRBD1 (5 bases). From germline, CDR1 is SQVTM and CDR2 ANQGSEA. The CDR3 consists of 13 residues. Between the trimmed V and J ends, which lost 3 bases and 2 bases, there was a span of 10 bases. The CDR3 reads CSVDDSLNTEAFF. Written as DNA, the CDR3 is TGCAGCGTTGACGACAGTTTAAACACTGAAGCTTTCTTT.

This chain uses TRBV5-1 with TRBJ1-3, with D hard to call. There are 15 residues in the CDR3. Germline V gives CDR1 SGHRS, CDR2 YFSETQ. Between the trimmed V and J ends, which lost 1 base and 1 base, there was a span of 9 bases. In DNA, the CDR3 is TGCGCCAGCAGCTTGACTATCGGGTCTGGAAACACCATATATTTT. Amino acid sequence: CASSLTIGSGNTIYF.

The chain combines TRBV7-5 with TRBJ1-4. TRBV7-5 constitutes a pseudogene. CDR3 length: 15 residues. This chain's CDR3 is CARSPPGGGNEKLFF. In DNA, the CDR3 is TGTGCCAGAAGCCCCCCGGGGGGAGGTAATGAAAAACTGTTTTTT.

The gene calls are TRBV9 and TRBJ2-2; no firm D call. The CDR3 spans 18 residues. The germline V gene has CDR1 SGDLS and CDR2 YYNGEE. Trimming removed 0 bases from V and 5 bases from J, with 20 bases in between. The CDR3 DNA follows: TGTGCCAGCAGCGTAGTTGATCTGAACAGAACTCCGACCGGGGAGCTGTTTTTT. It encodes CASSVVDLNRTPTGELFF.